These 13 T cell receptor beta chains were sequenced from one sample in a study of blood T cell repertoires in COVID-19 (dated by TCRdb to 2019 to 2021). Receptor libraries were prepared by the immunoSEQ multiplex PCR assay. Not all clones reach the TCRdb copy of this immuneACCESS table, which keeps in-frame sequences only. Checked studies attribute under half of the gap to unresolved V genes and leave the rest unexplained. The sample data list roughly 52,000 clones, and about nine tenths of these were observed just once. The ten largest clonotypes hold under 8.5% of the sample. The sample consisted of peripheral blood. These receptors were taken from a man between 60 and 70 years old with active COVID-19.

The chain couples TRBV7-2 to TRBJ2-1, with 11 positions matching TRBD2. Germline lookup yields CDR1 SGHTA and CDR2 FQGNSA. CDR3 length equals 17 residues. The V and J ends lost 5 bases and 3 bases, in that order; junction bases with no gene match: 9. CDR3 DNA sequence: TGTGCCAGCAGCCCCCAACTAGCGGGAGAATTCTACAATGAGCAGTTCTTC. Translation gives CASSPQLAGEFYNEQFF.

This sequence joins TRBV5-1 and TRBJ2-1, with 7 bases matching TRBD1. CDR3 length: 15 residues. The V gene end was trimmed by 4 bases and the J gene end by 8 bases; junction bases not matched to a gene: 12. Germline lookup yields CDR1 SGHRS and CDR2 YFSETQ. The CDR3 here is CASSLTGQEVYEQFF. CDR3 nucleotide sequence: TGCGCCAGCAGCCTCACTGGACAGGAAGTATATGAGCAGTTCTTC.

The rearrangement uses TRBV10-3 and TRBJ2-1; D is perhaps TRBD2 (6 bases). Looked up from germline, CDR1 is ENHRY and CDR2 is SYGVKD. The CDR3 covers 14 residues. Trimming shortened V by 11 bases and J by 6 bases, and 20 bases separated the two germline ends. Written as DNA, the CDR3 is TGTGCCGCCTCCGGCCTAGCGTCAGTCAATGAGCAGTTCTTC. It specifies CAASGLASVNEQFF.

This clone occurred a few times. The chain is built from TRBV21-1 and TRBJ1-5; the D segment call TRBD1 is taken from the table without a DNA check. TRBV21-1 is given as a pseudogene. The CDR3 totals 14 residues. CDR3 DNA: TGTGCCAGCCTACAGGGGGCGGACAATCAGCCCCAGCATTTT. This translates into CASLQGADNQPQHF.

The chain is built from TRBV3-1 (or the pseudogene TRBV3-2) and TRBJ2-7; 8 bases map to TRBD1. Trimming cost V 4 bases and J 3 bases; bases outside gene matches: 8. Looked up from germline, CDR1 is LGHDT and CDR2 is YNNKEL (reference sequence). The CDR3 consists of 15 residues. CDR3 sequence reads: CASSLRDRSYYEQYF. For the CDR3, the DNA is TGTGCCAGCAGCCTCCGGGACAGGTCCTACTACGAGCAGTACTTC.

The chain carries TRBV19 and TRBJ2-1; a weak D match, TRBD1 (5 bases). V shed 4 bases and J shed 2 bases, with 12 bases lying between them. The CDR3 runs to 15 residues. Germline values: CDR1 LNHDA, CDR2 SQIVND (reference sequence). CDR3 sequence: CASSRAQGPYNEQFF. The CDR3 region has the DNA TGTGCCAGTAGTAGGGCGCAGGGCCCCTACAATGAGCAGTTCTTC. Based on the CDR3 plus reference TRBV19 and TRBJ2-1, the full variable domain is DGGITQSPKYLFRKEGQNVTLSCEQNLNHDAMYWYRQDPGQGLRLIYYSQIVNDFQKGDIAEGYSVSREKKESFPLTVTSAQKNPTAFYLCASSRAQGPYNEQFFGPGTRLTVL.

This chain uses TRBV6-5 with TRBJ2-5; TRBD1 matches at 7 bases. J lost 3 bases, V lost 5 bases, and 3 bases had no gene match. The CDR3 runs 13 residues. CDR1 is MNHEY and CDR2 is SVGAGI in the germline V gene. The CDR3 DNA is TGTGCCAGCAGTCAGGGGGATAAAGAGACCCAGTACTTC. This gives the protein CASSQGDKETQYF.

V usage is TRBV18 and J usage is TRBJ1-1, with D maybe TRBD1 (6 bases). Per germline, CDR1 KGHSH and CDR2 LQKENI. Trimming removed 3 bases from V and 1 base from J, with 12 bases in between. This CDR3 has 15 residues. In nucleotides, the CDR3 is TGTGCCAGCTCACCGCTACAGGGAAAGAACACTGAAGCTTTCTTT. It translates to CASSPLQGKNTEAFF. Supplemented by reference TRBV18 and TRBJ1-1, the full variable domain reads NAGVMQNPRHLVRRRGQEARLRCSPMKGHSHVYWYRQLPEEGLKFMVYLQKENIIDESGMPKERFSAEFPKEGPSILRIQQVVRGDSAAYFCASSPLQGKNTEAFFGQGTRLTVV.

The CDR3 DNA follows: TGTGCCAGCAGCCCCAACCCCCAACTAGCGGGAGGGAACAATGAGCAGTTCTTC. Protein: CASSPNPQLAGGNNEQFF. J is TRBJ2-1 and V is TRBV7-3; 13 bases align to TRBD2. CDR3 length: 18 residues. Germline CDR1 reads SGHTA; CDR2 reads FQGTGA. V dropped 5 bases and J dropped 5; count of bases not matched to a gene: 12. Drawing the rest from reference TRBV7-3 and TRBJ2-1, the complete variable domain is GAGVSQTPSNKVTEKGKYVELRCDPISGHTALYWYRQSLGQGPEFLIYFQGTGAADDSGLPNDRFFAVRPEGSVSTLKIQRTERGDSAVYLCASSPNPQLAGGNNEQFFGPGTRLTVL.

This clone was seen more than once but under ten times. The chain links TRBV18 to TRBJ1-6; a weak D match, TRBD1 (6 bases). The CDR3 extends over 14 amino acids. V shed 4 bases and J shed 7 bases, with 11 bases lying between them. CDR1 KGHSH and CDR2 LQKENI come from the germline V gene. CDR3 DNA: TGTGCCAGCTCACTATACGACAGGAATTCACCCCTCCACTTT. Its protein product is CASSLYDRNSPLHF. The full variable domain, rest sourced from reference TRBV18 and TRBJ1-6, is NAGVMQNPRHLVRRRGQEARLRCSPMKGHSHVYWYRQLPEEGLKFMVYLQKENIIDESGMPKERFSAEFPKEGPSILRIQQVVRGDSAAYFCASSLYDRNSPLHFGNGTRLTVT.

The chain combines TRBV27 with TRBJ2-7; TRBD1 aligns across 8 bases. This CDR3 is built from 14 residues. The trim removed 3 bases at V and 5 bases at J, leaving 6 bases unmatched. Per germline, CDR1 MNHEY and CDR2 SMNVEV (reference sequence). CDR3 bases: TGTGCCAGCAGTTTCAGGACAGGGATCCACGAGCAGTACTTC. Amino acids: CASSFRTGIHEQYF.

J is TRBJ2-1 and V is TRBV9; perhaps TRBD2 as D (5 bases). Trimming shortened V by 1 base and J by 1 base, and 9 bases separated the two germline ends. CDR1 SGDLS and CDR2 YYNGEE come from the germline V gene. This CDR3 is built from 15 residues. The DNA of the CDR3 is TGTGCCAGCAGCGTATCCCTAGCTTCCTACAATGAGCAGTTCTTC. Residues: CASSVSLASYNEQFF.

The chain links TRBV11-3 to TRBJ1-4; D is ambiguous. V was pared by 3 bases and J by 2 bases, with 19 bases between. Germline V gene data show CDR1 as SGHNT and CDR2 as YENEEA. CDR3 length: 18 residues. The CDR3 is CASSFPPSGIGTNEKLFF. DNA of the CDR3: TGTGCCAGCAGCTTCCCCCCGTCGGGGATTGGGACTAATGAAAAACTGTTTTTT.